This TCR beta chain was captured in a study of human T cells and chemical hapten exposure. Across the whole study: Patients, chiefly female, had alopecia areata, totalis or universalis.

With regard to this clonotype: Its target is not known.

Trimming cost V 3 bases and J 0 bases; bases outside gene matches: 2. CDR1 and CDR2 (germline): MNHEY, SVGAGI. The CDR3 loop spans 16 amino acids. Time point indicated: pre-sensitization, week 0. Treatment given: therapeutic diphenylcyclopropenone sensitization with weekly scalp DPC. Study-level points and caveats: Counts of TCRs above 1 in 1000 frequency stayed unchanged with DPC sensitization.

As originally analysed: A per-sample median of about 95,000 TCRs was observed, with counts ranging from about 23,224 to 700,000. TCRdb itself ran the RACE reads through MiXCR, one entry per CDR3 protein. These V and J calls originate from TCRdb's pipeline instead of the authors' own analysis. Of 120,000 or so distinct CDR3 sequences in the sample, roughly 14% were seen once. The clonotype comes from a woman aged 18-30 years with alopecia areata. Some clones in this sample may be carry-over from other donors' samples. The material sequenced was whole blood, taken in connection with sensitization to the hapten diphenylcyclopropenone (DPC). The chain carries TRBV6-5 and TRBJ2-1, with TRBD2 identical over 10 bases. The CDR3 sequence is CASSYSSGSSYNEQFF. The CDR3 DNA is TGTGCCAGCAGTTATTCTAGCGGGAGCTCCTACAATGAGCAGTTCTTC.